In this sample, the clone carrying this T cell receptor beta chain turned up a few times. As yet, its antigen is unknown. TCRdb reprocessed the reads with MiXCR, giving one entry per CDR3 protein. Among 95,000 to 150,000 distinct CDR3 sequences, 25% to 35% were seen once, and the ten largest hold 58%. The data are from a study of T cell repertoires in cytomegalovirus infection. The wider study: CMV epitopes, recently identified HLA-C-restricted and well-studied HLA-B-restricted, were used. CMV infection and matching HLA type were both indicated by public TCR beta signatures. The study, taken as a whole, reports: Within the response measured ex vivo, HLA-C-restricted CMV-specific TCR beta clonotypes were dominant. Cumulative public TCR beta family frequency identified CMV carriers with the relevant HLA.

V was pared by 2 bases and J by 1 base, with 18 bases between. The CDR3 has 17 amino acids. The V gene's germline CDR1 is MNHNS and CDR2 SASEGT. This clonotype was obtained from a human donor in good health (CMV status not recorded). Some clones in this sample may be carry-over from other donors' samples. This sequence joins TRBV6-1 and TRBJ2-7; D tentatively fits TRBD1 or TRBD2 (5 bases each). Sequenced material: CD8+ T cells from cultured PBMCs, taken from culture after CMV antigen stimulation. The CDR3 DNA follows: TGTGCCAGCAGTGAATCTAGGGTCAGGGAGTTATCCTACGAGCAGTACTTC. It yields the protein CASSESRVRELSYEQYF.